The text below deals with one T cell receptor (beta chain). The data were obtained in a study of blood T cell repertoires in COVID-19. This table comes from immunoSEQ multiplex PCR, and its TCRdb copy is limited to in-frame clones, with some not included. The table has about 250,000 clones, approximately 86% seen once. Germline V gene data show CDR1 as SNHLY and CDR2 as FYNNEI. V was clipped by 7 bases and J by 6 bases; unmatched bases: 9. The CDR3 sequence is 14 residues long. This TCR came from a woman older than 75 with active or convalescent COVID-19. The material sequenced was peripheral blood. The J gene is TRBJ1-5, the V gene TRBV2; TRBD1 matches 7 bases. CDR3 DNA: TGTGCCAGCACTGTAGAGGGGGCAAGTCAGCCCCAGCATTTT. It codes for CASTVEGASQPQHF.